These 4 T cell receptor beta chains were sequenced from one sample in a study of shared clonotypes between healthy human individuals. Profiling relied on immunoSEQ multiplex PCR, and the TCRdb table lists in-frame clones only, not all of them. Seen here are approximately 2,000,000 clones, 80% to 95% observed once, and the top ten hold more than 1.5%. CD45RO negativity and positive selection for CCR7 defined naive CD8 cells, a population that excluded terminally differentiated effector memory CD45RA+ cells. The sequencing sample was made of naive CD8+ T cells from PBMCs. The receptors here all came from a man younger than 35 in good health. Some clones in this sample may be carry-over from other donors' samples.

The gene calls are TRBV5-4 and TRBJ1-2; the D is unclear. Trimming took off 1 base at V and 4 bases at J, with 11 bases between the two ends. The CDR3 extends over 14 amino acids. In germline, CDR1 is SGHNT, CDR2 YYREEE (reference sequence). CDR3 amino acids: CASSLNRPIYGYTF. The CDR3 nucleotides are TGTGCCAGCAGCTTGAACCGCCCAATCTATGGCTACACCTTC.

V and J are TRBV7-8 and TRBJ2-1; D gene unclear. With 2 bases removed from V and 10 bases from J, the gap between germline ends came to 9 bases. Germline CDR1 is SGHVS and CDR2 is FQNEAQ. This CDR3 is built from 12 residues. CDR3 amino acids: CASSLFRREQFF. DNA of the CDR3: TGTGCCAGCAGCTTATTCAGGCGGGAGCAGTTCTTC.

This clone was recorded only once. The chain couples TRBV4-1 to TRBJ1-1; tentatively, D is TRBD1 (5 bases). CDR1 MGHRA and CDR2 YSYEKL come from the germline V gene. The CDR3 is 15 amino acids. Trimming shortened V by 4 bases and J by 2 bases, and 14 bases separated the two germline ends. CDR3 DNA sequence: TGCGCCAGCAGCCCCGGGGGGGGAAGCAACACTGAAGCTTTCTTT. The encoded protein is CASSPGGGSNTEAFF.

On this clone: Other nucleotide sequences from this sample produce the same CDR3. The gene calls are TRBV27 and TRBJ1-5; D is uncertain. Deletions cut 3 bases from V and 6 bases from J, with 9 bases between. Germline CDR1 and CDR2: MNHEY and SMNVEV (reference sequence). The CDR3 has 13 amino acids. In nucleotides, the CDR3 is TGTGCCAGCAGTTTTGGCAGTAGTCAGCCCCAGCATTTT. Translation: CASSFGSSQPQHF.